This T cell receptor beta chain emerged from a study of identical twins. TCRdb redid the calling of the 5' RACE reads with MiXCR, one entry per CDR3 protein. The table has 420,000 or so distinct CDR3 sequences, approximately 17% seen once. The V and J ends lost 2 bases and 4 bases, in that order; junction bases with no gene match: 8. The CDR3 sequence is 18 residues long. Study conclusions and caveats: Invariant MAIT and iNKT cells are populations that could partly confound zero-insertion analyses. The more abundant beta clonotypes in cord blood had fewer insertions, and memory repertoires did not show this.

This clonotype came up many times. Antigen: not known. The gene calls are TRBV12-3 or TRBV12-4 and TRBJ2-1; 13 bases are a match to TRBD2. This receptor was taken from a man aged 50 to 59 in good health. The sequenced sample consisted of naive T cells sorted from blood. Here the CDR3 DNA reads TGTGCCAGCAGTTTACTTGATGGACTAGCGGGAGCTTACAATGAGCAGTTCTTC. Amino acids: CASSLLDGLAGAYNEQFF.